The rows below give T cell receptor beta chains drawn from one sample of a study of blood T cell repertoires in COVID-19. Libraries were prepared by immunoSEQ multiplex PCR; TCRdb keeps only in-frame clonotypes and omits some of them. The sample has 80,000 to 100,000 clones, approximately 74% seen once. The sequencing sample was made of peripheral blood. The receptors were sampled from a man between 65 and 80 years old with COVID-19, enrolled during active disease. Each CDR3 is given with its conserved first and last residue. Fields, in order: clone size, J gene, D gene, V gene, CDR3 protein, CDR3 DNA. D genes are given only for firm matches. Size is stated for part of the rows, as once, few or many counts, or as a class when the clone is expanded.

-	TRBJ1-6	-	TRBV21-1	CAWEKNSPLHF	TGTGCTTGGGAGAAAAATTCACCCCTCCACTTT
-	TRBJ2-3	-	TRBV6-1	CASSLLAAFTQYF	TGTGCCAGCAGTTTGTTAGCGGCATTCACGCAGTATTTT
-	TRBJ2-7	-	TRBV6-5	CASSHPGVGEQYF	TGTGCCAGCAGTCACCCGGGGGTGGGTGAGCAGTACTTC
few	TRBJ1-2	TRBD1	TRBV18	CASSRDSSDYGYTF	TGTGCCAGCTCTCGGGACAGTTCGGACTATGGCTACACCTTC
once	TRBJ1-5	-	TRBV2	CATKTQANQPQHF	TGTGCCACAAAAACCCAAGCTAATCAGCCCCAGCATTTT
-	TRBJ2-7	TRBD2	TRBV11-3	CASSLTSGSYEQYF	TGTGCCAGCAGCTTAACTAGCGGGTCCTACGAGCAGTACTTC
-	TRBJ1-1	-	TRBV11-2	CASRSGPNTEAFF	TGTGCCAGCAGATCAGGGCCGAACACTGAAGCTTTCTTT
-	TRBJ1-2	-	TRBV7-9	CASSLSGVLFGYTF	TGTGCCAGCAGCTTATCCGGGGTTTTGTTTGGCTACACCTTC
few	TRBJ2-7	-	TRBV5-5	CASSSGADSSYEQYF	TGTGCCAGCAGCTCCGGTGCGGATAGCTCCTACGAGCAGTACTTC
-	TRBJ2-3	TRBD2	TRBV9	CASSSTKRRTSPSTDTQYF	TGTGCCAGCAGCTCTACCAAGAGAAGGACTAGCCCAAGCACAGATACGCAGTATTTT
-	TRBJ1-6	-	TRBV7-9	CASSLRTPSPLHF	TGTGCCAGCAGCTTACGGACACCTTCACCCCTCCACTTT
-	TRBJ2-5	-	TRBV5-5	CASSFQGPETQYF	TGTGCCAGCAGCTTTCAGGGTCCAGAGACCCAGTACTTC
-	TRBJ2-1	TRBD2	TRBV7-6	CASSLEREGYNEQFF	TGTGCCAGCAGCTTAGAGCGGGAGGGTTACAATGAGCAGTTCTTC
-	TRBJ2-2	-	TRBV7-9	CASSYRGAGRVGELFF	TGTGCCAGCAGCTACCGGGGAGCGGGTAGGGTCGGGGAGCTGTTTTTT
-	TRBJ2-3	TRBD1	TRBV5-6	CASSLTGAPTDTQYF	TGTGCCAGCAGCCTGACAGGGGCCCCCACAGATACGCAGTATTTT
-	TRBJ2-5	-	TRBV3-1/TRBV3-2	CASSQDRGETQYF	TGTGCCAGCAGCCAAGATCGGGGAGAGACCCAGTACTTC
-	TRBJ2-1	-	TRBV19	CASSIQGSYNEQFF	TGTGCCAGTAGTATACAGGGTTCCTACAATGAGCAGTTCTTC
few	TRBJ1-2	-	TRBV11-2	CASSLLRVQYGYTF	TGTGCCAGCAGCTTATTACGGGTACAATATGGCTACACCTTC
-	TRBJ2-3	-	TRBV4-1	CASSQARAGTDTQYF	TGCGCCAGCAGCCAAGCGCGGGCCGGAACAGATACGCAGTATTTT
-	TRBJ2-7	TRBD2	TRBV7-2	CASSLTSGAYEQYF	TGTGCCAGCAGCTTAACTAGCGGTGCCTACGAGCAGTACTTC
many	TRBJ2-5	-	TRBV7-9	CASSLRLLGQETQYF	TGTGCCAGCAGCTTACGCCTCCTGGGCCAGGAGACCCAGTACTTC
-	TRBJ1-5	TRBD1	TRBV5-6	CASSLRTGVDQPQHF	TGTGCCAGCAGCCTCAGGACAGGAGTTGATCAGCCCCAGCATTTT
-	TRBJ2-1	-	TRBV7-8	CASSLRDFYNEQFF	TGTGCCAGCAGCCTCCGGGACTTCTACAATGAGCAGTTCTTC
-	TRBJ1-2	-	TRBV28	CASSPRQRAYGYTF	TGTGCCAGCAGTCCGAGGCAGCGAGCTTATGGCTACACCTTC
-	TRBJ2-3	-	TRBV19	CASSPPGFGSASTDTQYF	TGTGCCAGTAGTCCCCCGGGGTTCGGCTCTGCTAGCACAGATACGCAGTATTTT
-	TRBJ1-2	TRBD1	TRBV7-3	CASSSPGQGGGGYTF	TGTGCCAGCAGCTCTCCGGGACAGGGAGGTGGTGGCTACACCTTC
few	TRBJ1-5	-	TRBV2	CASSVEYMRQPQHF	TGTGCCAGCAGTGTTGAGTATATGCGTCAGCCCCAGCATTTT
-	TRBJ2-2	-	TRBV5-1	CASRAGTPNTGELFF	TGCGCCAGCAGGGCCGGGACTCCGAACACCGGGGAGCTGTTTTTT
few	TRBJ2-2	-	TRBV27	CASNPSRTGELFF	TGTGCCAGCAACCCAAGTCGGACCGGGGAGCTGTTTTTT